This T cell receptor beta chain is from a study of CD8+CD57+ T cells in acquired aplastic anemia. Study as a whole: The study obtained an average of 3.2 ug of DNA from sorted CD4+ and CD8+ cells. Roughly 11 million reads, on average, were obtained for CD4+ cells from healthy donors.

The CDR3 has 13 residues. Germline V gene lookup returns CDR1 SGHAT and CDR2 FQNNGV. Between the trimmed V and J ends, which lost 4 bases and 6 bases, there was a span of 12 bases. Overall study findings and caveats: Patients and controls shared over 25 CD8+ CDR3 sequences.

On this clonotype: Its matching antigen is unknown.

Genomic DNA acted as the template from which TCR beta VDJ combination and CDR3 sequence profiling were carried out. TCRdb reprocessed the reads with MiXCR, giving one entry per CDR3 protein. The data show about 220,000 distinct CDR3 sequences, 34% seen once. This TCR was recovered from a human donor in good health, serving as a control. The chain links TRBV11-2 to TRBJ1-1; D is possibly TRBD1 (6 bases). The sample taken for sequencing was sorted CD4+, CD8+, or CD8+CD57+ T cells (not recorded which) from PBMCs. The CDR3 reads CASSSPRGAEAFF. Written as DNA, the CDR3 is TGTGCCAGCAGCTCCCCGAGGGGGGCTGAAGCTTTCTTT.